A selection of T cell receptor beta chains follows, all from one sample in a study of blood T cell repertoires in COVID-19. Sequenced by immunoSEQ multiplex PCR; TCRdb stores in-frame clones only, minus some. The sample shows around 200,000 clones, around 85% of them seen only once. The sequenced sample consisted of peripheral blood. The receptors stem from a man between 50 and 59 years old who had recovered from COVID-19. Each CDR3 is given with its conserved first and last residue. Each record gives: clone size, D gene, J gene, V gene, CDR3 DNA, CDR3 protein. The D gene is left open where the match is weak. Clone size, where shown, is once, few, many, or a class for clones that have expanded.

clone size: NA; D gene: TRBD1; J gene: TRBJ1-2; V gene: TRBV3-1/TRBV3-2; CDR3 DNA: TGTGCCAGCAGCCAGGGCACAGGGGGCGATGGCTACACCTTC; CDR3 protein: CASSQGTGGDGYTF
clone size: NA; D gene: TRBD1; J gene: TRBJ1-1; V gene: TRBV5-4; CDR3 DNA: TGTGCCAGCAGCCCAACTATTGGGACAGGTAATGAAGCTTTCTTT; CDR3 protein: CASSPTIGTGNEAFF
clone size: NA; D gene: NA; J gene: TRBJ2-7; V gene: TRBV24-1; CDR3 DNA: TGTGCCACCAGTGTTCCAGGGTGCCGCCTCTACGAGCAGTACTTC; CDR3 protein: CATSVPGCRLYEQYF
clone size: NA; D gene: TRBD2; J gene: TRBJ2-5; V gene: TRBV7-8; CDR3 DNA: TGTGCCAGCAGCGAGAAGCGGGAGTATGGGCAAGAGACCCAGTACTTC; CDR3 protein: CASSEKREYGQETQYF
clone size: NA; D gene: NA; J gene: TRBJ2-6; V gene: TRBV30; CDR3 DNA: TGTGCCTGGAGTGTACGGGGGGCCAACGTCCTGACTTTC; CDR3 protein: CAWSVRGANVLTF
clone size: NA; D gene: TRBD1; J gene: TRBJ1-4; V gene: TRBV23-1; CDR3 DNA: TGCGCCAGCCCCCCAGGACAGGGGAATGAAAAACTGTTTTTT; CDR3 protein: CASPPGQGNEKLFF
clone size: NA; D gene: NA; J gene: TRBJ2-2; V gene: TRBV18; CDR3 DNA: TGTGCCAGCTCACCAGTGGGGAGTTCGAACACCGGGGAGCTGTTTTTT; CDR3 protein: CASSPVGSSNTGELFF
clone size: NA; D gene: NA; J gene: TRBJ1-5; V gene: TRBV12-2; CDR3 DNA: TGTGCAAGTCGCTTAGACTTCCGGGACAGGGTTAGCAATCAGCCCCAGCATTTT; CDR3 protein: CASRLDFRDRVSNQPQHF
clone size: NA; D gene: NA; J gene: TRBJ2-5; V gene: TRBV11-3; CDR3 DNA: TGTGCCAGCAGTAGGGGCGAAAGGGGTCAAGAGACCCAGTACTTC; CDR3 protein: CASSRGERGQETQYF
clone size: NA; D gene: NA; J gene: TRBJ1-1; V gene: TRBV28; CDR3 DNA: TGTGCCAGCAGTTTAGAGCCCCCCAATGGTGACACTGAAGCTTTCTTT; CDR3 protein: CASSLEPPNGDTEAFF
clone size: few; D gene: NA; J gene: TRBJ2-1; V gene: TRBV19; CDR3 DNA: TGTGCCAGTAGTCCCGCTGGGCCTGGTATGAATGAGCAGTTCTTC; CDR3 protein: CASSPAGPGMNEQFF
clone size: many; D gene: NA; J gene: TRBJ1-5; V gene: TRBV29-1; CDR3 DNA: TGCAGCGTTGTTTGGGTTGCCGGGCAGCCCCAGCATTTT; CDR3 protein: CSVVWVAGQPQHF
clone size: once; D gene: TRBD1; J gene: TRBJ1-3; V gene: TRBV30; CDR3 DNA: TGTGCCTGCCGGGGGGACAGGGGGCCCGGAAACACCATATATTTT; CDR3 protein: CACRGDRGPGNTIYF
clone size: few; D gene: NA; J gene: TRBJ2-7; V gene: TRBV5-1; CDR3 DNA: TGCGCCAGCAGCCAACACCGGGATTCCTACGAGCAGTACTTC; CDR3 protein: CASSQHRDSYEQYF
clone size: NA; D gene: TRBD1; J gene: TRBJ1-2; V gene: TRBV19; CDR3 DNA: TGTGCCAGTAGTATAGGTCAGGGGGCGCTTGCGGTCTACACCTTC; CDR3 protein: CASSIGQGALAVYTF
clone size: NA; D gene: NA; J gene: TRBJ2-7; V gene: TRBV7-5; CDR3 DNA: TGTGCCAGAAGCTTAGACCGGGGGTCCGAGCAGTACTTC; CDR3 protein: CARSLDRGSEQYF
clone size: NA; D gene: NA; J gene: TRBJ2-1; V gene: TRBV4-2; CDR3 DNA: TGTGCCAGCAGCCCCCTGGAGGTAAGCTCCTACAATGAGCAGTTCTTC; CDR3 protein: CASSPLEVSSYNEQFF
clone size: NA; D gene: TRBD1; J gene: TRBJ1-1; V gene: TRBV27; CDR3 DNA: TGTGCCAGCAGTTTATCAGGGACAGGGAAAGCTTTCTTT; CDR3 protein: CASSLSGTGKAFF
clone size: NA; D gene: TRBD1; J gene: TRBJ2-2; V gene: TRBV19; CDR3 DNA: TGTGCCAGTAGTAGGGACAGGGAAATCGCCGGGGAGCTGTTTTTT; CDR3 protein: CASSRDREIAGELFF
clone size: NA; D gene: TRBD2; J gene: TRBJ2-1; V gene: TRBV9; CDR3 DNA: TGTGCCAGCAGCTCGACTAGCGGGAGGTCCTACAATGAGCAGTTCTTC; CDR3 protein: CASSSTSGRSYNEQFF
clone size: once; D gene: TRBD1; J gene: TRBJ1-2; V gene: TRBV14; CDR3 DNA: TGTGCCAGCAGCCAAGAGGGGACAGGGGTGATCTATGGCTACACCTTC; CDR3 protein: CASSQEGTGVIYGYTF
clone size: NA; D gene: TRBD2; J gene: TRBJ2-1; V gene: TRBV13; CDR3 DNA: TGTGCCAGCAGCTTGGAGACTAGCAGCAATGAGCAGTTCTTC; CDR3 protein: CASSLETSSNEQFF
clone size: NA; D gene: TRBD2; J gene: TRBJ2-3; V gene: TRBV6-1; CDR3 DNA: TGTGCCAGCAGTGATACTGGGACTAGCGGGAGGGCCTGGGCAGATACGCAGTATTTT; CDR3 protein: CASSDTGTSGRAWADTQYF
clone size: few; D gene: NA; J gene: TRBJ2-2; V gene: TRBV5-3; CDR3 DNA: TGTGCCAGAAGCTTGGTTGTTTCGAGCACCGGGGAGCTGTTTTTT; CDR3 protein: CARSLVVSSTGELFF
clone size: few; D gene: NA; J gene: TRBJ2-2; V gene: TRBV11-3; CDR3 DNA: TGTGCCAGCAGCTTAGACCACTCCGGGGAGCTGTTTTTT; CDR3 protein: CASSLDHSGELFF
clone size: few; D gene: TRBD1; J gene: TRBJ2-7; V gene: TRBV6-5; CDR3 DNA: TGTGCCAGCACCCTGAGGACAGGAACCTACGAGCAGTACTTC; CDR3 protein: CASTLRTGTYEQYF
clone size: NA; D gene: NA; J gene: TRBJ2-1; V gene: TRBV9; CDR3 DNA: TGTGCCAGCAGCGCCGGATCGGGGAATGAGCAGTTCTTC; CDR3 protein: CASSAGSGNEQFF
clone size: once; D gene: TRBD2; J gene: TRBJ2-7; V gene: TRBV5-4; CDR3 DNA: TGTGCCAGCTCCTTTTCGGGGGGGGAAATCGCCTACGAGCAGTACTTC; CDR3 protein: CASSFSGGEIAYEQYF
clone size: NA; D gene: NA; J gene: TRBJ1-2; V gene: TRBV6-6; CDR3 DNA: TGTGCCAGCAGTTACGTGCAGGGGTTATTAGATGGCTACACCTTC; CDR3 protein: CASSYVQGLLDGYTF
clone size: NA; D gene: NA; J gene: TRBJ2-1; V gene: TRBV5-4; CDR3 DNA: TGTGCCAGCAGCTTGGATCGCGATGAGCAGTTCTTC; CDR3 protein: CASSLDRDEQFF
clone size: NA; D gene: TRBD2; J gene: TRBJ2-7; V gene: TRBV5-1; CDR3 DNA: TGCGCCAGCAGCTGGGAGACTAGCGGGATGTACGAGCAGTACTTC; CDR3 protein: CASSWETSGMYEQYF
clone size: few; D gene: NA; J gene: TRBJ2-7; V gene: TRBV2; CDR3 DNA: TGTGCCAGCAGTGCCCTCGGTACGTCCTACGAGCAGTACTTC; CDR3 protein: CASSALGTSYEQYF
clone size: NA; D gene: NA; J gene: TRBJ2-1; V gene: TRBV7-2; CDR3 DNA: TGTGCCAGCAGCTCCGTTAGCGTCTCCTACAATGAGCAGTTCTTC; CDR3 protein: CASSSVSVSYNEQFF
clone size: NA; D gene: TRBD1; J gene: TRBJ1-2; V gene: TRBV6-5; CDR3 DNA: TGTGCCAGCAGTTTCCAGGGGGATGGCTACACCTTC; CDR3 protein: CASSFQGDGYTF
clone size: NA; D gene: NA; J gene: TRBJ1-6; V gene: TRBV9; CDR3 DNA: TGTGCCAGCAGCTCCCACAGCAGATCTAATTCACCCCTCCACTTT; CDR3 protein: CASSSHSRSNSPLHF
clone size: NA; D gene: NA; J gene: TRBJ2-7; V gene: TRBV7-9; CDR3 DNA: TGTGCCAGCAGCTGGCAGACCGGACAACCAGGCGAGCAGTACTTC; CDR3 protein: CASSWQTGQPGEQYF
clone size: NA; D gene: TRBD2; J gene: TRBJ2-3; V gene: TRBV19; CDR3 DNA: TGTGCCAGTATTTCCCATTGGGCTAGCGGGAAAGATACGCAGTATTTT; CDR3 protein: CASISHWASGKDTQYF
clone size: NA; D gene: NA; J gene: TRBJ2-2; V gene: TRBV7-9; CDR3 DNA: TGTGCCAGCAGCCCTGGACTAACGAACACCGGGGAGCTGTTTTTT; CDR3 protein: CASSPGLTNTGELFF
clone size: NA; D gene: NA; J gene: TRBJ1-1; V gene: TRBV15; CDR3 DNA: TGTGCCACCAGCCGACAGTTGAACACTGAAGCTTTCTTT; CDR3 protein: CATSRQLNTEAFF
clone size: NA; D gene: NA; J gene: TRBJ2-3; V gene: TRBV19; CDR3 DNA: TGTGCCAGTAGTAGTCCGGGGTTTAGCACAGATACGCAGTATTTT; CDR3 protein: CASSSPGFSTDTQYF
clone size: once; D gene: TRBD1; J gene: TRBJ1-5; V gene: TRBV11-2; CDR3 DNA: TGTGCCAGCAACTTGACAGGGAGCAATCAGCCCCAGCATTTT; CDR3 protein: CASNLTGSNQPQHF
clone size: NA; D gene: NA; J gene: TRBJ2-3; V gene: TRBV19; CDR3 DNA: TGTGCCAGTAGCCTAGAAAGGATAGAAGATACGCAGTATTTT; CDR3 protein: CASSLERIEDTQYF
clone size: many; D gene: NA; J gene: TRBJ1-1; V gene: TRBV5-1; CDR3 DNA: TGCGCCAGCAGCTTGGGGCCAGGCAACACTGAAGCTTTCTTT; CDR3 protein: CASSLGPGNTEAFF
clone size: NA; D gene: NA; J gene: TRBJ2-3; V gene: TRBV5-6; CDR3 DNA: TGTGCCAGCAGCGACGGGAATACAGATACGCAGTATTTT; CDR3 protein: CASSDGNTDTQYF
clone size: NA; D gene: TRBD1; J gene: TRBJ2-5; V gene: TRBV19; CDR3 DNA: TGTGCCAGTGATAAGACAGGGGGCATGTCAGGGACCCAGTACTTC; CDR3 protein: CASDKTGGMSGTQYF
clone size: once; D gene: NA; J gene: TRBJ2-5; V gene: TRBV24-1; CDR3 DNA: TGTGCCACCGGCGGGGATCGGGCAGAGACCCAGTACTTC; CDR3 protein: CATGGDRAETQYF
clone size: NA; D gene: TRBD2; J gene: TRBJ2-5; V gene: TRBV6-2/TRBV6-3; CDR3 DNA: TGTGCCAGCAGCCAACTGACTAGCGGGATTGAGACCCAGTACTTC; CDR3 protein: CASSQLTSGIETQYF
clone size: NA; D gene: NA; J gene: TRBJ2-7; V gene: TRBV3-1/TRBV3-2; CDR3 DNA: TGTGCCAGCAGCCAAGCAAGCGTTCACGCCTACGAGCAGTACTTC; CDR3 protein: CASSQASVHAYEQYF
clone size: NA; D gene: TRBD2; J gene: TRBJ2-1; V gene: TRBV11-2; CDR3 DNA: TGTGCCAGCAGCTTAGAAGGAGGACTAGCGTTAGATGAGCAGTTCTTC; CDR3 protein: CASSLEGGLALDEQFF
clone size: NA; D gene: NA; J gene: TRBJ2-7; V gene: TRBV15; CDR3 DNA: TGTGCCACCAGCAGAGGGGGGCTGTTGTACGAGCAGTACTTC; CDR3 protein: CATSRGGLLYEQYF
clone size: NA; D gene: NA; J gene: TRBJ2-4; V gene: TRBV28; CDR3 DNA: TGTGCCAGCAGTTCCCAGGGTTCTGCAAACATTCAGTACTTC; CDR3 protein: CASSSQGSANIQYF
clone size: NA; D gene: NA; J gene: TRBJ1-2; V gene: TRBV7-2; CDR3 DNA: TGTGCCAGCAGCTTAACGGTGAACTATGGCTACACCTTC; CDR3 protein: CASSLTVNYGYTF
clone size: NA; D gene: NA; J gene: TRBJ1-1; V gene: TRBV5-6; CDR3 DNA: TGTGCCAGCACCCTTGTGGTGACAAGGAACACTGAAGCTTTCTTT; CDR3 protein: CASTLVVTRNTEAFF